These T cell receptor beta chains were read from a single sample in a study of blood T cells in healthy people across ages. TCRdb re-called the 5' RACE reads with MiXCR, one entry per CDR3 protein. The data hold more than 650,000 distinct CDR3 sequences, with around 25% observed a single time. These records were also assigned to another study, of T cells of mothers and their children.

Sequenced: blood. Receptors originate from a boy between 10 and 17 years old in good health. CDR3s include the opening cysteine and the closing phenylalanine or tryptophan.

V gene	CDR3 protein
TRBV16	CASSRTDYGYTF
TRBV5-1	CASSLGRTVMNTEAFF
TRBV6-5	CASSSNRQGLNTEAFF
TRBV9	CASSLRAGAPDEQFF
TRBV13	CASSLGRVRGSPQHF
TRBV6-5	CASSYRGAGTHEQYF
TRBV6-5	CASSYSLTVPYGYTF
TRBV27	CASSSLPTDYNEQFF
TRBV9	CASSTGTSGVTDTQYF
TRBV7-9	CASSLAVDRSYEQYF
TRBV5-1	CASSPPDRASYEQYF
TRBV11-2	CASSLFGTGISGELFF
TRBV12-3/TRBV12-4	CASSLGTGVNGYTF
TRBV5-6	CASSLWLAGIGETQYF
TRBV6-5	CACSSLSSGANVLTF
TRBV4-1	CASSQEIKSDEQFF
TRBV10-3	CAISEYRDRILYSYTF
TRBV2	CASNPRLGRQETQYF
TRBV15	CATSRSSGSADTQYF
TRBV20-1	CSARDIRGVRGNTIYF
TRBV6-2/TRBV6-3	CASRPGVGEQYF
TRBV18	CASSPLTSAETQYF
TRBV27	CASSPGLAGGNPQYF
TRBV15	CATIGQGRETQYF
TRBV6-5	CASSRDAETQYF
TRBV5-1	CASSLRGQGSSEQFF
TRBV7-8	CASSFPGGRETQYF
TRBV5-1	CASSLELNTEAFF
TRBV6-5	CASSYSARGPGYNEQFF
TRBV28	CASKFYEGTNSPLHF
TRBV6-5	CASSYSLGEANYGYTF
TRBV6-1	CASRPGQGSYGYTF
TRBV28	CASMVGDSSYEQYF
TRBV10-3	CAIRLDREYTEAFF
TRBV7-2	CASSFPQGTGNTIYF
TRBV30	CAWSPQGSRFEQYF
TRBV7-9	CASPQPHEQFF
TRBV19	CASSPNGYGYTF
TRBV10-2	CASRLAGVGETQYF
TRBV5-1	CASSLKAEPGLFYEQYF
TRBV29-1	CSVETAGYGYTF
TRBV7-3	CASSPSGPGELFF
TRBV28	CASSRGQKYNEQFF
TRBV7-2	CASSLQGQVADTQYF
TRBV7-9	CASSSRDRGFEQYF
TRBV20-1	CSASPRTGSYNEQFF
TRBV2	CASRGLAGGKNIQYF
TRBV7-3	CASSSGAQGTDTQYF
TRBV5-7	CASSSSHGTGLCGANVLTF
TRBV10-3	CAISDISYEQYF
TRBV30	CAWSHRDRVTGELFF
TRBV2	CASSEGDRDIQYF
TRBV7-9	CASSLPDRGPMNTEAFF